This T cell receptor beta chain was observed in a study of blood T cell repertoires in COVID-19 (TCRdb year 2020). In the study overall: Samples covering the acute and convalescent phases of COVID-19 were provided by collaborators in the United States, Italy and Spain. Sample metadata almost always included a de-identified subject ID, COVID-19 status, age in years and sex. HLA class I and class II types, where available, came from metadata supplied by the sample provider rather than from assay-based typing. The prospective study material was composed of cDNA or gDNA derived from T cells, B-cell-depleted T cells, or PBMCs. The samples were drawn from the first 160 participants of the ongoing ImmuneRACE study and from about 1,200 subjects provided by 6 global collaborators. The repertoires were released in a freely available public database meant as a resource for research on the immune response to SARS-CoV-2. The dataset comprised deeply sampled blood TCRbeta repertoires from subjects exposed to, actively infected with, or recovered from COVID-19. What the work shows at the level of the full study, not this receptor alone: Clinical and demographic metadata were provided uncurated, with the amount varying by source and participant.

TCRbeta CDR3 regions were amplified from genomic DNA using the immunoSEQ Assay, a bias-controlled multiplex PCR. The authors' analysis ran thus. Nucleated cell counts per sample were estimated from amplification of reference gene primers within the assay. To quantify the absolute abundance of each unique TCRbeta CDR3 rearrangement, sequence reads were collapsed and filtered. For each sample, productive Simpson clonality was calculated as the square root of Simpson's diversity index over productive rearrangements. In TCRdb, the immuneACCESS table is reduced to in-frame sequences with V and J assigned. These tables do not hold every clone; where another copy was compared, an unresolved V gene accounts for under half, and the others remain unexplained. V and J calls and clone size come straight from that table; D and trimming were deduced from the DNA. In this sample the table shows 290,000 or so clones, 90% of which occur a single time. Of the sample, around 4.3% falls within the top ten clones.

Regarding this clone: The antigen it binds to is not known. Per-base quality was not reported, and no clone a single base away is much larger than it.

Spanning cysteine to phenylalanine, the CDR3 consists of 15 amino acids. Left in the record is the CDR3 DNA by itself, 45 bases read in frame from the first base. Trimming removed 4 bases from V and 5 bases from J; the gene matches leave 9 bases unexplained. Reading the germline V gene gives CDR1 SGHRS and CDR2 YFSETQ. Participants in the prospective study were enrolled through a virtual design, were aged about 18 to 90 years, and lived in approximately 25 United States geographic areas. In the prospective study, cohorts were assigned on the basis of participant-reported clinical history obtained from a screening survey and a study questionnaire. Mobile phlebotomists in the prospective study collected whole blood, serum and a nasopharyngeal or oropharyngeal swab from every participant. Over an approximately 2-month period, participants in the prospective study had the option of providing additional blood draws and questionnaires. Before DNA extraction, prospective study blood samples were shipped either frozen or at room temperature.

The sequence derives from a woman aged 18 to 35 with acute COVID-19. Sequencing was carried out using PBMCs or T cells enriched from blood (not recorded which). Recombination joined TRBV5-1 with TRBJ2-5, and TRBD1 matches 9 of the central bases. The CDR3 region reads CASSSGTGTWETQYF. The DNA sequence is TGCGCCAGCAGCAGCGGGACAGGGACTTGGGAGACCCAGTACTTC.